Following are 3 T cell receptor beta chains from one sample sequenced in a study of blood T cell repertoires in COVID-19. Produced via immunoSEQ multiplex PCR; TCRdb's table is partial and in-frame only. The table includes roughly 32,000 clones, more than 75% detected once. The sequenced sample was peripheral blood. The receptors stem from a man aged 55 to 70 with active COVID-19.

The chain is built from TRBV12-3 or TRBV12-4 and TRBJ1-2; possible D gene TRBD1, 5 bases. Trimming stripped 3 bases from V and 3 bases from J, with 8 bases between. The CDR3 is 13 amino acids. The CDR3 nucleotides read TGTGCCAGCAGTTTGGGGGGACACTATGGCTACACCTTC. Its protein product is CASSLGGHYGYTF.

The V gene is TRBV5-6, the J gene TRBJ1-5; a possible D gene is TRBD1 (6 bases). V lost 0 bases and J 7 bases, leaving 14 bases between the germline ends. Per germline, CDR1 SGHDT and CDR2 YYEEEE. This CDR3 has 15 residues. CDR3 nucleotide sequence: TGTGCCAGCAGCTTGGGAGGGGGATCGGGCCAGCCCCAGCATTTT. It is translated as CASSLGGGSGQPQHF.

V and J are TRBV6-6 and TRBJ1-5; D is undetermined. The ends were cut back, 5 bases at V and 11 bases at J, with 13 bases in the middle. Germline-derived CDR1 and CDR2 are MNHNY and SVGAGI (reference sequence). The CDR3 totals 12 residues. The CDR3: CASSPSADSQHF. CDR3 nucleotides: TGTGCCAGCAGTCCCAGCGCGGATTCCCAGCATTTT.